This is a list of T cell receptor beta chains from one sample in a study of cytomegalovirus exposure and HLA in healthy donors. Profiled with immunoSEQ multiplex PCR; TCRdb holds only in-frame clones, not every one. The sample lists 100,000 to 150,000 clones, approximately 74% occurring once. Sample: PBMCs. These receptors originate from a male donor in good health and CMV-seronegative. Both conserved end residues are part of each CDR3. D genes are given only for firm matches. The listing skips clone size in some rows; elsewhere it reads once, few, many or a size class.

clone size	V gene	J gene	D gene	CDR3 DNA	CDR3 protein
.	TRBV2	TRBJ1-3	.	TGTGCCAGCAGTGAAGTGAGGACAAGCCATGACCTTGGAAACACCATATATTTT	CASSEVRTSHDLGNTIYF
once	TRBV19	TRBJ1-1	TRBD1	TGTGCCAGTAGTTCACTGGACAGGGCGACTGAAGCTTTCTTT	CASSSLDRATEAFF
few	TRBV4-2	TRBJ2-5	TRBD2	TGTGCCAGCAGCCGCAGGGCTAGCGGTCAAGAGACCCAGTACTTC	CASSRRASGQETQYF
.	TRBV6-5	TRBJ2-7	TRBD1	TGTGCCAGCAGCACAACGGGACAGCCTAACTACGAGCAGTACTTC	CASSTTGQPNYEQYF
.	TRBV27	TRBJ2-7	.	TGTGCCAGCAGTCCCCTCTCCGATCTATTCTACGAGCAGTACTTC	CASSPLSDLFYEQYF
.	TRBV19	TRBJ1-1	.	TGTGCCAGTAGTGACCCCGCCAGGGTCGGCACTGAAGCTTTCTTT	CASSDPARVGTEAFF
.	TRBV14	TRBJ1-1	.	TGTGCCAGCAGCCAAGGGTTTCAGGGGTTCATGAACACTGAAGCTTTCTTT	CASSQGFQGFMNTEAFF
.	TRBV12-5	TRBJ2-5	.	TGTGCTAGTGGTTTGGGAGGGGAGGCCCAAGAGACCCAGTACTTC	CASGLGGEAQETQYF
.	TRBV19	TRBJ2-7	TRBD2	TGTGCCAGTAGTCTCTCTAGCGGGGGCCTCTACGAGCAGTACTTC	CASSLSSGGLYEQYF
.	TRBV5-1	TRBJ1-3	TRBD1	TGCGCCAGCAGCGCGGGACAGGGGCCCTCTGGAAACACCATATATTTT	CASSAGQGPSGNTIYF
.	TRBV7-9	TRBJ1-2	.	TGTGCCAGCAGCTTAGCGGTCGGACAGATATATGGCTACACCTTC	CASSLAVGQIYGYTF
.	TRBV7-9	TRBJ1-1	TRBD1	TGTGCCAGCAGCTCAATCGGCCAGGGGGCGGAATCTCTTGAAGCTTTCTTT	CASSSIGQGAESLEAFF
.	TRBV5-1	TRBJ1-5	.	TGCGCCAGCAGTGACGGGAAGGCCCAGCATTTT	CASSDGKAQHF
.	TRBV28	TRBJ1-5	.	TGTGCCAGCAGTTCGCCCGGGGTACTACAGCCCCAGCATTTT	CASSSPGVLQPQHF
.	TRBV28	TRBJ2-1	TRBD2	TGTGCCAGCAGTTTAGAGCGGGAGGACTCCTACAATGAGCAGTTCTTC	CASSLEREDSYNEQFF
.	TRBV5-1	TRBJ2-3	TRBD1	TGCGCCAGCAGCCTCGGACAGGGGAGGAGTACAGATACGCAGTATTTT	CASSLGQGRSTDTQYF
.	TRBV4-3	TRBJ1-1	TRBD1	TGCGCCAGCAGCCAATTCAGACAGGGAGAAGCTTTCTTT	CASSQFRQGEAFF
few	TRBV19	TRBJ2-5	.	TGTGCCAGTAGGCCATCTCGCCGGGCAGGAGGAGCAGAGACCCAGTACTTC	CASRPSRRAGGAETQYF
once	TRBV7-3	TRBJ2-1	TRBD2	TGTGCCAGCAGCTCTCAGATGGGGGGGGAGCAGTTCTTC	CASSSQMGGEQFF
.	TRBV4-1	TRBJ2-6	TRBD1	TGCGCCAGCAGCAACAGGGGGCCGAGCTCTGGGGCCAACGTCCTGACTTTC	CASSNRGPSSGANVLTF
few	TRBV6-1	TRBJ1-4	.	TGTGCCAGCAGTGAACTGTATGGGGCGCCTGTCCCGGACTATTTT	CASSELYGAPVPDYF
.	TRBV7-2	TRBJ1-1	.	TGTGCCAGCAGCTTAGGGAGCCCTGAAGCTTTCTTT	CASSLGSPEAFF
.	TRBV2	TRBJ2-1	.	TGTGCCAGCAGTCGAAAAAACTTCAATGAGCAGTTCTTC	CASSRKNFNEQFF
.	TRBV2	TRBJ2-1	.	TGTGCCAGCAGTAAACTGGTAAACAATGAGCAGTTCTTC	CASSKLVNNEQFF
.	TRBV6-5	TRBJ2-5	.	TGTGCCAGCAGTTATACAGGAGTTACCCAGTACTTC	CASSYTGVTQYF
few	TRBV27	TRBJ1-2	.	TGTGCCAGCAGTTTGGGCAGTCGGGCGGGCTATGGCTACACCTTC	CASSLGSRAGYGYTF
.	TRBV18	TRBJ1-3	TRBD1	TGTGCCAGCTCATCCGGGACAGCCTCTGGAAACACCATATATTTT	CASSSGTASGNTIYF
.	TRBV6-6	TRBJ1-6	.	TGTGCCAGCAGTCGACAGCTGGAAAGGGATTCACCCCTCCACTTT	CASSRQLERDSPLHF
.	TRBV9	TRBJ2-2	TRBD2	TGTGCCAGCAGCGCTAGCGGGAGCAACACCGGGGAGCTGTTTTTT	CASSASGSNTGELFF
.	TRBV5-1	TRBJ2-1	TRBD2	TGCGCCAGCAGCCGACGTGTTGGGACTAGCGGGAGAAACCACAATGAGCAGTTCTTC	CASSRRVGTSGRNHNEQFF
.	TRBV6-1	TRBJ2-1	.	TGTGCCAGCAGTGGGAAGGGTCTCCAACTAGCCGATGAGCAGTTCTTC	CASSGKGLQLADEQFF
.	TRBV28	TRBJ2-5	.	TGTGCCAGCAGTTTAATCACAGGGTTTTCCCAAGAGACCCAGTACTTC	CASSLITGFSQETQYF
once	TRBV27	TRBJ2-7	.	TGTGCCAGCAGTTTTCACAGGGAAACTTCCTACGAGCAGTACTTC	CASSFHRETSYEQYF
.	TRBV5-6	TRBJ1-5	TRBD1	TGTGCCAGCAGCTCAGGTCCCGGGACAGGTTCGGTATCGTATTTT	CASSSGPGTGSVSYF
.	TRBV5-4	TRBJ2-7	TRBD1	TGTGCCAGCGCTCCCGACGTCCGACAGGGGCCTAGGGGCTACGAGCAGTACTTC	CASAPDVRQGPRGYEQYF
.	TRBV7-3	TRBJ2-3	TRBD2	TGTTCCAGCAGCTTACTCGGCGGGGGAGGCACAGATACGCAGTATTTT	CSSSLLGGGGTDTQYF
.	TRBV11-3	TRBJ2-3	TRBD2	TGTGCCAGCAGCCGGACTAGCGGGAGTGGAGATACGCAGTATTTT	CASSRTSGSGDTQYF
.	TRBV5-4	TRBJ2-7	TRBD2	TGTGCCAGCAGCTTGGAGGTAGCGGGGGCCCGGGAGCAGTACTTC	CASSLEVAGAREQYF
once	TRBV19	TRBJ2-5	.	TGTGCCAGTAGTATCGGGACTGGACAATTTGGGGAGACCCAGTACTTC	CASSIGTGQFGETQYF
few	TRBV6-1	TRBJ1-4	TRBD1	TGTGCCAGCAGTGACACAGACAGGGAAACTAATGAAAAACTGTTTTTT	CASSDTDRETNEKLFF
medium-sized	TRBV6-1	TRBJ1-1	TRBD1	TGTGCCAGCGGGGGACAGGGGATAACTGAAGCTTTCTTT	CASGGQGITEAFF
.	TRBV5-6	TRBJ2-2	.	TGTGCCAGCAGCTTTATACAGCTAAACACCGGGGAGCTGTTTTTT	CASSFIQLNTGELFF
.	TRBV28	TRBJ1-1	TRBD1	TGTGCCAGCAGCAGGAACAGGGGGGGGAACACTGAAGCTTTCTTT	CASSRNRGGNTEAFF
.	TRBV2	TRBJ2-1	.	TGTGCCAGCAGTGACACGATACTTAGCCGCGAGCAGTTCTTC	CASSDTILSREQFF
.	TRBV19	TRBJ1-2	.	TGTGCCAGCAGACGGAATTTAAACAGTGGCTACACCTTC	CASRRNLNSGYTF
few	TRBV6-1	TRBJ2-5	TRBD2	TGTGCCAGCAGTTCTAGCGGGAGAAGAGAGACCCAGTACTTC	CASSSSGRRETQYF
.	TRBV6-1	TRBJ1-5	TRBD1	TGTGCCAGCAGTCAGACAGGGCCCGGCAATCAGCCCCAGCATTTT	CASSQTGPGNQPQHF
.	TRBV7-3	TRBJ2-3	TRBD2	TGTGCCAGCAGCTTAACCGCTAGCGGGGGGGGCACAGATACGCAGTATTTT	CASSLTASGGGTDTQYF
.	TRBV7-2	TRBJ2-7	TRBD1	TGTGCCAGCAGCTTAGGCCCCGGGACAGCCTACGAGCAGTACTTC	CASSLGPGTAYEQYF
.	TRBV28	TRBJ2-5	.	TGTGCCAGCAGGTTCAACTGGACCCAGTACTTC	CASRFNWTQYF
.	TRBV14	TRBJ1-1	TRBD1	TGTGCCAGCAGCCAACGGACAGGGAGAAACACTGAAGCTTTCTTT	CASSQRTGRNTEAFF
.	TRBV25-1	TRBJ1-1	TRBD1	TGTGCCAGCAGCCCGGAGGGACAGGGGAACACTGAAGCTTTCTTT	CASSPEGQGNTEAFF
.	TRBV25-1	TRBJ1-2	.	TGTGCCAGCAGTGAATCTTCGGTGGGGGCTACGGGATACACCTTC	CASSESSVGATGYTF
few	TRBV9	TRBJ2-3	.	TGTGCCAGCAGCGCCCCCGGGTTGTGGGCAGATACGCAGTATTTT	CASSAPGLWADTQYF
.	TRBV5-4	TRBJ2-2	TRBD1	TGTGCCAGCAGCTTGCAGGGGGCCGGCACCGGGGAGCTGTTTTTT	CASSLQGAGTGELFF
once	TRBV7-9	TRBJ2-7	TRBD2	TGTTCCAGCAGCCCAACGGGTCAGGGACTAGCGAGGGAGCAGTACTTC	CSSSPTGQGLAREQYF
.	TRBV5-8	TRBJ1-5	.	TGTGCCAGCAGCTGGCTTAGCAATCAGCCCCAGCATTTT	CASSWLSNQPQHF
.	TRBV19	TRBJ2-1	.	TGTGCCAGTACTCAGGGTTTGAATGAGCAGTTCTTC	CASTQGLNEQFF
.	TRBV7-2	TRBJ1-2	TRBD1	TGTGCCAGCAGGGCGGGACAGGGGATCTATGGCTACACCTTC	CASRAGQGIYGYTF
.	TRBV18	TRBJ2-2	TRBD2	TGTGCCAGCTCGTCTAACAGCGGGAGTCACACCGGGGAGCTGTTTTTT	CASSSNSGSHTGELFF